Shown below are 7 T cell receptor beta chains from a single sample sequenced in a study of T cells in Graves' hyperthyroidism and ophthalmopathy. Researchers took RNA transcripts and amplified the TCR beta CDR3 regions from them. When the TCR CDR3 underwent first-round RT-PCR, the HTBI primer set was used. TCRdb re-analysed the multiplex PCR reads in MiXCR, keeping a single row per CDR3 protein. The data contain a few hundred thousand distinct CDR3 sequences, 40% to 50% of them singletons. Sequences were obtained from peripheral blood or thyroid tissue (not recorded which). The receptors shown here come from an adult woman with Graves' disease, either hyperthyroidism or ophthalmopathy (not recorded which).

There are many counts of this clonotype. The chain joins TRBV29-1 to TRBJ2-5; 10 bases fit TRBD1. CDR1 is SQVTM, CDR2 ANQGSEA, per germline. The CDR3 runs 14 residues. The V segment lost 6 bases and the J segment 5 bases; nucleotides outside the gene matches: 9. CDR3: CSVAPTGGIETQYF. The DNA for the CDR3 is TGCAGCGTGGCACCGACAGGGGGCATTGAGACCCAGTACTTC.

The sample holds many counts of this clonotype. The V call is TRBV2, the J call TRBJ1-1; no reliable D call. From germline, CDR1 is SNHLY and CDR2 FYNNEI. V lost 6 bases to trimming and J lost 3 bases, with 11 bases between them. The CDR3 is 13 residues long. The CDR3 bases are TGTGCCAGCAGGGCCCGAAGGGACACTGAAGCTTTCTTT. This gives the protein CASRARRDTEAFF. The complete variable domain, with remaining parts taken from reference TRBV2 and TRBJ1-1, reads EPEVTQTPSHQVTQMGQEVILRCVPISNHLYFYWYRQILGQKVEFLVSFYNNEISEKSEIFDDQFSVERPDGSNFTLKIRSTKLEDSAMYFCASRARRDTEAFFGQGTRLTVV.

J is TRBJ2-2 and V is TRBV19; D gene uncertain. CDR1 and CDR2 (germline): LNHDA, SQIVND (reference sequence). This CDR3 is 14 amino acids long. V lost 9 bases and J 4 bases, leaving 15 bases between the germline ends. The CDR3 loop is CASSYSILTGELFF. CDR3 DNA sequence: TGTGCCAGCAGTTACTCGATTCTCACCGGGGAGCTGTTTTTT.

The chain carries TRBV11-2 and TRBJ2-7; tentatively, D is TRBD1 or TRBD2 (6 bases each). There are 17 residues in the CDR3. The V gene's germline CDR1 is SGHAT and CDR2 FQNNGV. V was clipped by 1 base and J by 3 bases, with 19 bases between them. The CDR3 region has the DNA TGTGCCAGCAGCTTAGCAGCGGTGGGGGGCCCCGACTACGAGCAGTACTTC. It translates to CASSLAAVGGPDYEQYF.

The chain recombines TRBV7-9 with TRBJ1-2; tentative D call: TRBD1 (6 bases). This CDR3 has 12 amino acids. Germline V gene data show CDR1 as SEHNR and CDR2 as FQNEAQ (reference sequence). Trimming took off 2 bases at V and 7 bases at J, with 8 bases between the two ends. CDR3 loop: CASSLPRGGYTF. DNA for the CDR3: TGTGCCAGCAGCTTACCCAGGGGTGGCTACACCTTC.

The chain is built from TRBV2 and TRBJ2-7; D might be TRBD1 (6 bases). The CDR3 has 15 residues. With 3 bases removed from V and 6 bases from J, the gap between germline ends came to 18 bases. Germline CDR1 SNHLY, CDR2 FYNNEI. As DNA, the CDR3 is TGTGCCAGCAGTGAGGTGGCAGGGGAGCTAACCGAGCAGTACTTC. Its protein is CASSEVAGELTEQYF.

This chain links TRBV20-1 with TRBJ2-7; D possibly uses TRBD1 or TRBD2 (5 bases each). Trimming pared 5 bases from V and 0 bases from J, leaving 17 bases between. CDR1 is DFQATT and CDR2 is SNEGSKA in the germline V gene (reference sequence). The CDR3 has 15 residues. The CDR3 is CSALPLGTTSYEQYF. The CDR3, as DNA: TGCAGTGCTCTACCCCTCGGGACGACCTCCTACGAGCAGTACTTC.